This entry concerns a single T cell receptor beta chain. Per germline, CDR1 LNHDA and CDR2 SQIVND (reference sequence). The CDR3 totals 14 residues. V was clipped by 5 bases and J by 3 bases; unmatched bases: 6. Per the authors' pipeline: The authors estimated nucleated cell counts from reference gene primer amplification. Sequenced by immunoSEQ multiplex PCR; TCRdb stores in-frame clones only, minus some. The DNA was the basis for D and trimming; V, J and clone size are from that table. The sample has roughly 380,000 clones; almost 90% are singletons. This record belongs to a study of blood T cell repertoires in COVID-19.

The sample taken for sequencing was PBMCs or T cells enriched from blood (not recorded which). The chain combines TRBV19 with TRBJ2-7; 8 bases line up with TRBD1. This receptor was taken from a woman in her thirties who had been exposed to COVID-19. CDR3 DNA sequence: TGTGCCAGTAGTTCTGGACAGGGATACTACGAGCAGTACTTC. Protein product: CASSSGQGYYEQYF. Full variable domain (remainder filled in from reference TRBV19 and TRBJ2-7): DGGITQSPKYLFRKEGQNVTLSCEQNLNHDAMYWYRQDPGQGLRLIYYSQIVNDFQKGDIAEGYSVSREKKESFPLTVTSAQKNPTAFYLCASSSGQGYYEQYFGPGTRLTVT.